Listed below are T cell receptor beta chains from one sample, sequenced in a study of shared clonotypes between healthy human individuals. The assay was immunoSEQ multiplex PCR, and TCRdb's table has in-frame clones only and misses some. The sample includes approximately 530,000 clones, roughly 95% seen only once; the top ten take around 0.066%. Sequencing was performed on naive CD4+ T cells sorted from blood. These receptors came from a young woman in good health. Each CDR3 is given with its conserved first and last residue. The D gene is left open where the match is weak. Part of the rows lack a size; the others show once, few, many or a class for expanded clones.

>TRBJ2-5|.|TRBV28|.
TGTGCCAGCAGTTTACCCGGAGGGGAGTGGGAGACCCAGTACTTC
CASSLPGGEWETQYF
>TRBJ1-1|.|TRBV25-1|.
TGTGCCAGCACTAGACAACTGAACACTGAAGCTTTCTTT
CASTRQLNTEAFF
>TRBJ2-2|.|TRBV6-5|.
TGTGCCAGCAGTTGGGGACGCCTCACCGGGGAGCTGTTTTTT
CASSWGRLTGELFF
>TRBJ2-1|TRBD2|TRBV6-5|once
TGTGCCAGCAGTTATCCCGGACTAGCGGGACAGGTTGAGCAGTTCTTC
CASSYPGLAGQVEQFF
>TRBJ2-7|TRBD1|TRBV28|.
TGTGCCAGCAGAAGGACAGGAACCTACGAGCAGTACTTC
CASRRTGTYEQYF
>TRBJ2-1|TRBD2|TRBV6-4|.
TGTGCCAGCAGTGACTCGAGAACTAGCGGGGTTTACAATGAGCAGTTCTTC
CASSDSRTSGVYNEQFF
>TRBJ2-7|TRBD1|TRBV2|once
TGTGCCAGCAGGCCCGGGACAGGGGTGTACGAGCAGTACTTC
CASRPGTGVYEQYF
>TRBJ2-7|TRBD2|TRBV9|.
TGTGCCAGCAGCGTGGGCGGGAGAACCTCCTACGAGCAGTACTTC
CASSVGGRTSYEQYF
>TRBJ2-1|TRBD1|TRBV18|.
TGTGCCAGCTCACCACCCTCAGGACAGGGGAATGAGCAGTTCTTC
CASSPPSGQGNEQFF
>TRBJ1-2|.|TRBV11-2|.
TGTGCCAGCAGCCCCTCGTCTTGGTTTTTAGGAGGCTACACCTTC
CASSPSSWFLGGYTF
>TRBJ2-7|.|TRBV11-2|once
TGTGCCAGCAGCTTAGGATCAGGAGGGGGGCGATCCTACGAGCAGTACTTC
CASSLGSGGGRSYEQYF
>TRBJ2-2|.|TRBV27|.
TGTGCCAGCAGTCCCCGAGGTAGCGGGAACACCGGGGAGCTGTTTTTT
CASSPRGSGNTGELFF
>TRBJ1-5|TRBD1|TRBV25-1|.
TGTGCCAGCAGGGGGACAGAGAATCAGCCCCAGCATTTT
CASRGTENQPQHF
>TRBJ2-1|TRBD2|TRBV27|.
TGTGCCAGCAGTTTATTAAGCGGGAGGGCCCAAAATGAGCAGTTCTTC
CASSLLSGRAQNEQFF
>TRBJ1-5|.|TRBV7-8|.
TGTGCCAGCAGCTCACTTAAGACAGCAAAGGGGGATAGCAATCAGCCCCAGCATTTT
CASSSLKTAKGDSNQPQHF